The 27 T cell receptor beta chains in this list originate from one sample, sequenced in a study of beta chain features in type 1 diabetes. The investigators reverse transcribed all of the isolated RNA, so they sequenced expressed TCRB transcripts. TCRdb's copy holds only in-frame clones and misses some; the assay was immunoSEQ multiplex PCR. The data contain some 240,000 clones, about 11% of them singletons. The sequenced sample was central memory CD4+ T cells from blood. These receptors originate from a man aged 18-30 years in good health.

The table lists this clone with many counts. The same CDR3 arises from other DNA sequences in this sample as well. The chain couples TRBV7-2 to TRBJ2-7; D not certain. The germline V gene has CDR1 SGHTA and CDR2 FQGNSA. The V gene lost 2 bases and the J gene lost 2 bases, with 10 bases spanning the gap. The CDR3 consists of 14 residues. As DNA, the CDR3 is TGTGCCAGCAGCTTAATAGGCAGAGCCTACGAGCAGTACTTC. Protein: CASSLIGRAYEQYF.

The genes are TRBV6-5 and TRBJ2-4; 10 bases align to TRBD2. There are 16 residues in the CDR3. Germline-derived CDR1 and CDR2 are MNHEY and SVGAGI. V lost 2 bases to trimming and J lost 7 bases; unmatched junction nucleotides: 8. CDR3 DNA: TGTGCCAGCAGTTACAGGCTAGCGGGAGAGGGGAACATTCAGTACTTC. This gives the protein CASSYRLAGEGNIQYF.

The J gene is TRBJ1-4, the V gene TRBV5-4; D gene uncertain. This CDR3 is built from 14 residues. V shed 4 bases and J shed 7 bases, with 14 bases lying between them. The V gene's germline CDR1 is SGHNT and CDR2 YYREEE (reference sequence). The CDR3 is CASSIMTATEKLFF. The CDR3 DNA follows: TGTGCCAGCAGCATAATGACTGCGACTGAAAAACTGTTTTTT.

A few counts support this clone. The chain is built from TRBV30 and TRBJ2-2; D may match TRBD1 or TRBD2 (5 bases each). Germline V gene data show CDR1 as GTSNPN and CDR2 as SVGIG (reference sequence). V lost 3 bases to trimming and J lost 4 bases, with 15 bases between them. The CDR3 is 15 amino acids. This CDR3 is CAWRSWGIGTGELFF. CDR3 sequence (DNA): TGTGCCTGGAGATCATGGGGGATTGGCACCGGGGAGCTGTTTTTT.

This clone was seen a handful of times. The V call is TRBV29-1, the J call TRBJ1-1; 7 bases agree with TRBD1. V dropped 6 bases and J dropped 5; count of bases not matched to a gene: 3. CDR1 is SQVTM and CDR2 is ANQGSEA in the germline V gene. This CDR3 is 11 amino acids long. The CDR3 reads CSVSGGTEAFF. The CDR3 DNA reads TGCAGCGTGTCAGGGGGAACTGAAGCTTTCTTT.

This clone was recorded at least ten times. The V gene is TRBV28, the J gene TRBJ2-1; TRBD2 is a possible D gene (6 bases). The CDR3 is 18 residues long. CDR1 and CDR2 (germline): MDHEN, SYDVKM. V lost 3 bases and J 0 bases, leaving 18 bases between the germline ends. This CDR3 is CASSLRRDSSLSYNEQFF. The CDR3 region has the DNA TGTGCCAGCAGTTTGCGAAGGGACTCCTCACTCTCCTACAATGAGCAGTTCTTC. The variable domain in full, completed from reference TRBV28 and TRBJ2-1, reads DVKVTQSSRYLVKRTGEKVFLECVQDMDHENMFWYRQDPGLGLRLIYFSYDVKMKEKGDIPEGYSVSREKKERFSLILESASTNQTSMYLCASSLRRDSSLSYNEQFFGPGTRLTVL.

V is TRBV7-8 and J is TRBJ1-2; 10 nucleotides match TRBD1. The trim removed 4 bases at V and 10 bases at J, leaving 6 bases unmatched. The CDR3 loop spans 13 amino acids. Germline-derived CDR1 and CDR2 are SGHVS and FQNEAQ. CDR3 region: CASSSGQGLTYTF. Here the CDR3 DNA reads TGTGCCAGCAGCTCGGGACAGGGGCTGACCTACACCTTC.

The chain couples TRBV2 to TRBJ2-2, with 9 positions matching TRBD2. V shed 4 bases and J 4 bases; nucleotides not matched to a gene: 7. In germline, CDR1 is SNHLY, CDR2 FYNNEI. The CDR3 extends over 16 amino acids. This CDR3 reads CASSGGTSSITGELFF. For the CDR3, the DNA is TGTGCCAGCAGTGGCGGGACTAGCTCCATCACCGGGGAGCTGTTTTTT.

This clone was counted only a few times. The gene calls are TRBV25-1 and TRBJ2-1; D assignment may be TRBD1 or TRBD2 (5 bases each). Germline V gene data show CDR1 as MGHDK and CDR2 as SYGVNS. V was clipped by 2 bases and J by 8 bases, with 13 bases between them. The CDR3 totals 14 residues. CDR3 nucleotides: TGTGCCAGCAGTGAACCCGGGACGTTGCATGAGCAGTTCTTC. Encoded protein: CASSEPGTLHEQFF.

This clone was seen a handful of times. V gene TRBV5-4 combines with J gene TRBJ2-7, with D possibly matching TRBD1 (6 bases). Deletions cut 4 bases from V and 5 bases from J, with 13 bases between. Germline CDR1 is SGHNT and CDR2 is YYREEE (reference sequence). The CDR3 runs 13 residues. For the CDR3, the DNA is TGTGCCAGCAGCGGCAGGGGTTCGGACGAGCAGTACTTC. Amino acids: CASSGRGSDEQYF.

CDR3 nucleotides: TGTGCCAGCAGCTTAGGCCTGACAGGGGGTCAAGAGACCCAGTACTTC. As protein: CASSLGLTGGQETQYF. The chain has TRBV7-2 and TRBJ2-5; TRBD1 matches 9 bases. V was pared by 1 base and J by 2 bases, with 5 bases of the junction left unmatched. The CDR3 covers 16 residues. CDR1 is SGHTA and CDR2 is FQGNSA in the germline V gene.

This clone came up a few times. The V and J genes are TRBV5-6 and TRBJ2-3, with TRBD2 matching 9 bases. The V segment lost 0 bases and the J segment 6 bases; nucleotides outside the gene matches: 8. Per germline, CDR1 SGHDT and CDR2 YYEEEE. The CDR3 length is 16 residues. The CDR3 region is CASSLALAGRVDTQYF. The CDR3 nucleotides read TGTGCCAGCAGCTTGGCCCTAGCGGGAAGGGTGGATACGCAGTATTTT.

In this sample, this clone turned up many times. This sequence joins TRBV2 and TRBJ1-1; TRBD1 matches at 8 bases. After removal of 6 bases from V and 4 bases from J, the junction contained 7 bases not matched to a gene. Per the germline V gene, CDR1 is SNHLY and CDR2 is FYNNEI. The CDR3 is 14 amino acids. CDR3 residues: CASSTWTGLTEAFF. The CDR3 DNA follows: TGTGCCAGCAGCACGTGGACAGGGCTCACTGAAGCTTTCTTT.

This rearrangement joins TRBV7-9 to TRBJ1-4, with TRBD1 matching 9 bases. CDR1 and CDR2 from the germline V gene are SEHNR and FQNEAQ (reference sequence). The ends lost 2 bases at V and 8 bases at J; junction bases unmatched: 6. CDR3 length equals 15 residues. This CDR3 is CASSLPTGGDEKLFF. Written as DNA, the CDR3 is TGTGCCAGCAGCTTACCCACAGGGGGCGACGAAAAACTGTTTTTT.

Only one count was recorded for this clone. The V gene is TRBV5-6, the J gene TRBJ2-2; D unclear. The V end was cut by 4 bases, the J end by 1 base, with 5 bases between. Per germline, CDR1 SGHDT and CDR2 YYEEEE. There are 13 residues in the CDR3. This CDR3 reads CASSPGNTGELFF. DNA for the CDR3: TGTGCCAGCAGCCCGGGGAACACCGGGGAGCTGTTTTTT.

This clone occurred a few times. The chain links TRBV6-1 to TRBJ2-1; D call uncertain. Germline V gives CDR1 MNHNS, CDR2 SASEGT. V lost 2 bases to trimming and J lost 0 bases, with 11 bases between them. The CDR3 runs to 16 residues. CDR3 amino acids: CASSEFISSSYNEQFF. The CDR3 DNA sequence: TGTGCCAGCAGTGAATTTATCAGCAGCTCCTACAATGAGCAGTTCTTC.

Only a few counts were recorded for this clone. This chain connects TRBV10-3 to TRBJ2-1; possibly TRBD2 for D (6 bases). CDR3 length: 15 amino acids. CDR1 is ENHRY, CDR2 SYGVKD, per germline. Trimming took 0 bases from V and 6 from J, leaving 12 bases between them. The CDR3 region is CAISESGGRINEQFF. In nucleotides, the CDR3 is TGTGCCATCAGTGAGTCTGGAGGGCGGATCAATGAGCAGTTCTTC.

This clone was counted between two and nine times. The CDR3 spells CASLTDSRKQFF. The CDR3 nucleotides read TGTGCCAGTTTGACGGACAGCCGCAAGCAGTTCTTC. This chain joins TRBV2 and TRBJ2-1; a possible D gene is TRBD1 (6 bases). This CDR3 comprises 12 residues. Trimming took off 9 bases at V and 11 bases at J, with 17 bases between the two ends. Germline values: CDR1 SNHLY, CDR2 FYNNEI.

This clone was found a few times. The chain links TRBV5-1 to TRBJ2-1; 7 bases line up with TRBD2. The germline gives CDR1 SGHRS, CDR2 YFSETQ. The trim removed 4 bases at V and 8 bases at J, leaving 12 bases unmatched. The CDR3 consists of 15 residues. The CDR3 coding sequence is TGCGCCAGCAGCGCCGTCCGCGGGAGCGTCGATGAGCAGTTCTTC. It encodes CASSAVRGSVDEQFF. Full variable domain (rest looked up from reference TRBV5-1 and TRBJ2-1): KAGVTQTPRYLIKTRGQQVTLSCSPISGHRSVSWYQQTPGQGLQFLFEYFSETQRNKGNFPGRFSGRQFSNSRSEMNVSTLELGDSALYLCASSAVRGSVDEQFFGPGTRLTVL.

This clone was counted between two and nine times. The chain carries TRBV29-1 and TRBJ2-2; 9 bases agree with TRBD1. The V segment lost 6 bases and the J segment 2 bases; nucleotides outside the gene matches: 4. Germline CDR1 and CDR2: SQVTM and ANQGSEA. This CDR3 spans 14 amino acids. The CDR3 region is CSVSTGGNTGELFF. The CDR3 nucleotides read TGCAGCGTCTCCACAGGGGGCAACACCGGGGAGCTGTTTTTT.

This clone has more than one count but fewer than ten. This sequence joins TRBV30 and TRBJ2-3; a weak D match, TRBD2 (5 bases). Germline CDR1 reads GTSNPN; CDR2 reads SVGIG (reference sequence). CDR3 length equals 13 residues. Trimming left V 1 base short and J 5 bases short, with 10 bases between. The DNA for the CDR3 is TGTGCCTGGAGTGAAACCCGGGGAGATACGCAGTATTTT. Translating gives CAWSETRGDTQYF.

This clone turned up a few times. J is TRBJ2-1 and V is TRBV28; a weak D match, TRBD2 (5 bases). V was trimmed by 2 bases and J by 0 bases, leaving 11 bases between them. The germline gives CDR1 MDHEN, CDR2 SYDVKM. The CDR3 spans 16 residues. CDR3 amino acids: CASSLAGASSYNEQFF. The CDR3 DNA is TGTGCCAGCAGTTTAGCGGGCGCAAGCTCCTACAATGAGCAGTTCTTC.

The chain recombines TRBV6-6 with TRBJ2-5; 13 bases are a match to TRBD2. The CDR3 has 15 amino acids. Germline V gives CDR1 MNHNY, CDR2 SVGAGI (reference sequence). V was pared by 5 bases and J by 5 bases, with 5 bases of the junction left unmatched. The CDR3 reads CASSAGLAGVETQYF. The CDR3 region has the DNA TGTGCCAGCAGTGCAGGACTAGCGGGGGTCGAGACCCAGTACTTC.

The rearrangement links TRBV5-1 to TRBJ2-5, with D unresolved. The CDR3 runs 14 residues. V gave up 4 bases and J gave up 0 bases, with 10 bases separating them. Looked up from germline, CDR1 is SGHRS and CDR2 is YFSETQ. CDR3 loop: CASSQQSYQETQYF. The DNA for the CDR3 is TGCGCCAGCAGCCAACAGTCGTACCAAGAGACCCAGTACTTC.

This clone was recorded a few times. V gene TRBV30 combines with J gene TRBJ1-1, with TRBD1 as a possible D gene (5 bases). The CDR3 runs 14 residues. The germline V and J ends were trimmed by 3 bases and 4 bases, with 15 bases remaining between them. Germline-derived CDR1 and CDR2 are GTSNPN and SVGIG (reference sequence). Here the CDR3 reads CAWSPKGSFTEAFF. The CDR3, as DNA: TGTGCCTGGAGCCCTAAGGGGTCGTTCACTGAAGCTTTCTTT.

This sequence joins TRBV2 and TRBJ1-2, with 7 bases aligning to TRBD1. The CDR3 is made up of 14 amino acids. Germline assignment: CDR1 SNHLY and CDR2 FYNNEI. The junction had 7 bases not matched to a gene; V was cut back by 6 bases and J by 3 bases. The CDR3 DNA reads TGTGCCAGCAGAGAGACAGGGTTGGACTATGGCTACACCTTC. It specifies CASRETGLDYGYTF.

This sequence joins TRBV28 and TRBJ2-2, with D perhaps matching TRBD1 (5 bases). The V end lost 2 bases, the J end lost 5 bases, and 12 bases lay between the germline ends. This CDR3 is 15 amino acids long. Germline lookup yields CDR1 MDHEN and CDR2 SYDVKM. In DNA, the CDR3 is TGTGCCAGCAGTTTACTCCAGGGCCGAACCGGGGAGCTGTTTTTT. This encodes CASSLLQGRTGELFF.